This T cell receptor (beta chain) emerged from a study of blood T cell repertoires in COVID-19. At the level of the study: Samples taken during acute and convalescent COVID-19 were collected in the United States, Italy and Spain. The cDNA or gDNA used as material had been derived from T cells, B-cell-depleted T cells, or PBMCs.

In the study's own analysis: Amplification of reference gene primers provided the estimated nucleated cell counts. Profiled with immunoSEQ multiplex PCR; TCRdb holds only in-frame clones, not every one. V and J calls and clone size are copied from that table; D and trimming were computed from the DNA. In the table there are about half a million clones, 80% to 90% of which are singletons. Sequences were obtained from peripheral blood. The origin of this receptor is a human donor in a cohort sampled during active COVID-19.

The CDR3 spells CASSVFRDRALNTEAFF. The CDR3 DNA follows: TGTGCCAGCAGCGTTTTTCGGGACAGGGCCTTGAACACTGAAGCTTTCTTT. The V gene is TRBV9, the J gene TRBJ1-1; 9 bases align to TRBD1. This CDR3 contains 17 residues. CDR1 and CDR2 from the germline V gene are SGDLS and YYNGEE. V trimming: 2 bases; J trimming: 0 bases; junction bases outside the gene matches: 8. Full variable domain (missing parts from reference TRBV9 and TRBJ1-1): DSGVTQTPKHLITATGQRVTLRCSPRSGDLSVYWYQQSLDQGLQFLIQYYNGEERAKGNILERFSAQQFPDLHSELNLSSLELGDSALYFCASSVFRDRALNTEAFFGQGTRLTVV.